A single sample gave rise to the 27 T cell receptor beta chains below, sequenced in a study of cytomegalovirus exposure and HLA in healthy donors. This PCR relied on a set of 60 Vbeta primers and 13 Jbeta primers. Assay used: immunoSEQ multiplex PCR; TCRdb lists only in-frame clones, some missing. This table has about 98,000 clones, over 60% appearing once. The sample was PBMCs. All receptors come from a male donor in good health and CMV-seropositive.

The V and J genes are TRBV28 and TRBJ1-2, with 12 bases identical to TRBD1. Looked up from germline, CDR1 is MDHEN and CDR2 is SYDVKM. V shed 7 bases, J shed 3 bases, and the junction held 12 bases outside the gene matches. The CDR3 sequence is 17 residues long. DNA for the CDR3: TGTGCCAGCATCCCCGCGGGGGACAGGGGGCCTTACTATGGCTACACCTTC. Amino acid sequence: CASIPAGDRGPYYGYTF.

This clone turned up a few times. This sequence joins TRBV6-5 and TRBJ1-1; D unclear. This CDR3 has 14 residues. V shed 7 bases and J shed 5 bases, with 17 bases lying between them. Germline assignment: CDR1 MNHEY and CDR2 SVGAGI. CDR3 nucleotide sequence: TGTGCCAGCAAGACTTCGAAAACTCGGACTGAAGCTTTCTTT. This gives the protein CASKTSKTRTEAFF.

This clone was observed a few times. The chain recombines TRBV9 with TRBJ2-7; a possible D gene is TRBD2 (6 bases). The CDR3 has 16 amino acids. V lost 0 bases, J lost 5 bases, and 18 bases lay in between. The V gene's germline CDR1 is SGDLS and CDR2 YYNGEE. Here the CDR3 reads CASSVGVRERLHEQYF. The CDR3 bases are TGTGCCAGCAGCGTAGGGGTGCGGGAACGTCTACACGAGCAGTACTTC.

The CDR3 region has the DNA TGTGCCAGCAGTGTGGGCGGGAGGCCCTCCTTCTACGAGCAGTACTTC. Protein sequence: CASSVGGRPSFYEQYF. The chain carries TRBV6-4 and TRBJ2-7, with TRBD2 matching over 8 bases. V was pared by 4 bases and J by 3 bases, with 11 bases of the junction left unmatched. Germline assignment: CDR1 MRHNA and CDR2 SNTAGT. This CDR3 spans 16 amino acids.

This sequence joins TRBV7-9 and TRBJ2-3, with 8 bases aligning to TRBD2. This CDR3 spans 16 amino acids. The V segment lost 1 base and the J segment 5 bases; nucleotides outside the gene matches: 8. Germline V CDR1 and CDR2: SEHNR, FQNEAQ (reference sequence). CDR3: CASSLVRAAGGDTQYF. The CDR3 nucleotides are TGTGCCAGCAGCTTAGTTAGGGCTGCGGGAGGAGATACGCAGTATTTT.

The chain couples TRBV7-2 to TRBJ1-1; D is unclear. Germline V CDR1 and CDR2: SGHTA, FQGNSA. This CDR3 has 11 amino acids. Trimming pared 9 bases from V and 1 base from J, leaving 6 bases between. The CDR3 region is CASIKNTEAFF. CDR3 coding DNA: TGTGCCAGTATAAAGAACACTGAAGCTTTCTTT.

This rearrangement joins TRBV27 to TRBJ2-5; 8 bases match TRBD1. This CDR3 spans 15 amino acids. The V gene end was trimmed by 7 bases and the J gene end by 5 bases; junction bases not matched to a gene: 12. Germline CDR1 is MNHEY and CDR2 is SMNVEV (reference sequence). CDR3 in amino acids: CASKSGVRGLETQYF. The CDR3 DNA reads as TGTGCCAGCAAATCAGGTGTCAGGGGGCTGGAGACCCAGTACTTC.

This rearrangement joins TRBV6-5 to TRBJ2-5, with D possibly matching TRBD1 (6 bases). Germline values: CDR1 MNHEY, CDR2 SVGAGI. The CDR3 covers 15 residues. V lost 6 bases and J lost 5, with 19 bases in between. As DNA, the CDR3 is TGTGCCAGCAGAACCGGGACACGGACTCGGGAGACCCAGTACTTC. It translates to CASRTGTRTRETQYF.

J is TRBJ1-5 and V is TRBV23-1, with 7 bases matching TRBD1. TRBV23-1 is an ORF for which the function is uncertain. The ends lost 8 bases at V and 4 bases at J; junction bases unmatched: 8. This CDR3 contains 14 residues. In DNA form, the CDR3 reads TGCGCCAGCCGATTAGGGACAGAGAATCAGCCCCAGCATTTT. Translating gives CASRLGTENQPQHF.

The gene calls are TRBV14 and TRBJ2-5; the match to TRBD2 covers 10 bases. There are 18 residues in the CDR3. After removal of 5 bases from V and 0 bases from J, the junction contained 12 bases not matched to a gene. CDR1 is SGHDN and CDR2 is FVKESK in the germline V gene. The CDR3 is CASSSDLQRGGDQETQYF. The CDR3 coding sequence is TGTGCCAGCAGCTCAGATCTCCAGCGGGGGGGAGACCAAGAGACCCAGTACTTC.

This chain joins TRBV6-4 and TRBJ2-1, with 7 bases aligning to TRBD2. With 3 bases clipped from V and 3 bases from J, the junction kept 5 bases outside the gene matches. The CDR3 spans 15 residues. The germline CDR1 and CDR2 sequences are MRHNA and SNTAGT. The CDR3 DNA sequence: TGTGCCAGCAGTGAGGACCGGGAGGTCTACAATGAGCAGTTCTTC. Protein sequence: CASSEDREVYNEQFF.

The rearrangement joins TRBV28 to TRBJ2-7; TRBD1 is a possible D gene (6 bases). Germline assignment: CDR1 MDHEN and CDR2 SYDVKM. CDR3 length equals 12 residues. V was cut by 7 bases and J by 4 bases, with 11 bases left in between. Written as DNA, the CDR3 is TGTGCCAGCACGAGGGGGACGTACGAGCAGTACTTC. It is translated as CASTRGTYEQYF.

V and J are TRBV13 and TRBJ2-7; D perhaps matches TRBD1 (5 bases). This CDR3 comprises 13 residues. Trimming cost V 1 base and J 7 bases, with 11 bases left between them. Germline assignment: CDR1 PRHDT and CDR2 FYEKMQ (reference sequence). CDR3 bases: TGTGCCAGCAGCTTAGAGTCAGCAGGGGAGCAGTACTTC. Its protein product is CASSLESAGEQYF. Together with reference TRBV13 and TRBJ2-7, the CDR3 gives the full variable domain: AAGVIQSPRHLIKEKRETATLKCYPIPRHDTVYWYQQGPGQDPQFLISFYEKMQSDKGSIPDRFSAQQFSDYHSELNMSSLELGDSALYFCASSLESAGEQYFGPGTRLTVT.

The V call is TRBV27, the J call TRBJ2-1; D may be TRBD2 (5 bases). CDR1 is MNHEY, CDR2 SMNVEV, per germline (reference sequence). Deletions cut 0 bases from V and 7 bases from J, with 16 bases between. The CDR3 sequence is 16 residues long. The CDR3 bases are TGTGCCAGCAGTTTATCGAGACTACCCCTAGTTAATGAGCAGTTCTTC. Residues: CASSLSRLPLVNEQFF.

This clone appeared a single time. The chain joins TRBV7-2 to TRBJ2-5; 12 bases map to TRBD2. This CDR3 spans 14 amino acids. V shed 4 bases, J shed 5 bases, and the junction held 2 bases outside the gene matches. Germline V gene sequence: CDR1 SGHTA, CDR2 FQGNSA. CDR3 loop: CASSSTSGSETQYF. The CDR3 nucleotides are TGTGCCAGCAGCTCGACTAGCGGGAGTGAGACCCAGTACTTC. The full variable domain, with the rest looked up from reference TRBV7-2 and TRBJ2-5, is GAGVSQSPSNKVTEKGKDVELRCDPISGHTALYWYRQSLGQGLEFLIYFQGNSAPDKSGLPSDRFSAERTGGSVSTLTIQRTQQEDSAVYLCASSSTSGSETQYFGPGTRLLVL.

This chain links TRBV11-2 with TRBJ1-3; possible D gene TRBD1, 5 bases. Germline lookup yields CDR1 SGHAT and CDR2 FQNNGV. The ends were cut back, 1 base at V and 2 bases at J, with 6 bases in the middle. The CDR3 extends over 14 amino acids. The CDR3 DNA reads TGTGCCAGCAGCTTAGCAGGGACTGGAAACACCATATATTTT. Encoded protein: CASSLAGTGNTIYF.

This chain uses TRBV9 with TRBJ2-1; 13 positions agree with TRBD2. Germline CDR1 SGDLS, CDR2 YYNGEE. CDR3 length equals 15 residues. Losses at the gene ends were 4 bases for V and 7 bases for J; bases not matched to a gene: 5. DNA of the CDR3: TGTGCCAGCAGCCCCCGGACTAGCGGGAGAAATGAGCAGTTCTTC. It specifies CASSPRTSGRNEQFF.

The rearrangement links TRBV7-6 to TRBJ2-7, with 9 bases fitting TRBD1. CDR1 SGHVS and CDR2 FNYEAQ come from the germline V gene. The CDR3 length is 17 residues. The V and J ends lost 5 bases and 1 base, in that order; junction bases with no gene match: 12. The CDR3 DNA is TGTGCCAGCAGCCCGAAACCGGGACAGGGTAGATCCTACGAGCAGTACTTC. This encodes CASSPKPGQGRSYEQYF.

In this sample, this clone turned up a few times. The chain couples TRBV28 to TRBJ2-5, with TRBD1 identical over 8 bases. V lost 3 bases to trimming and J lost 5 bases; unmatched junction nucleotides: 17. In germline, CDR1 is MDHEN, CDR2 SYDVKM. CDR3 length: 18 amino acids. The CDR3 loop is CASSLSSTGVGAGETQYF. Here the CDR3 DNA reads TGTGCCAGCAGTTTGTCCTCGACAGGGGTCGGGGCCGGGGAGACCCAGTACTTC.

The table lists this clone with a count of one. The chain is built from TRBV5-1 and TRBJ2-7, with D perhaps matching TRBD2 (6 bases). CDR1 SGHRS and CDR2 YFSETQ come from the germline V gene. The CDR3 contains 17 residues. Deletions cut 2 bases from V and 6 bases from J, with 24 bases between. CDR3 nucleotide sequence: TGCGCCAGCAGCTTTGTACCTGGGACTCTTAGATCGGTCGAGCAGTACTTC. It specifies CASSFVPGTLRSVEQYF. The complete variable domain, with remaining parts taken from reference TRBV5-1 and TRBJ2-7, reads KAGVTQTPRYLIKTRGQQVTLSCSPISGHRSVSWYQQTPGQGLQFLFEYFSETQRNKGNFPGRFSGRQFSNSRSEMNVSTLELGDSALYLCASSFVPGTLRSVEQYFGPGTRLTVT.

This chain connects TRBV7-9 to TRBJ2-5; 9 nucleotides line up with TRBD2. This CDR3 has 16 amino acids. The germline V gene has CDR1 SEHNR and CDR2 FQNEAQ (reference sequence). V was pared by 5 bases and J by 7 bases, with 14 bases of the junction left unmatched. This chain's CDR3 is CASSPASGTLSGTQYF. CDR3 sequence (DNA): TGTGCCAGCAGCCCTGCTAGCGGGACCCTCTCGGGGACCCAGTACTTC. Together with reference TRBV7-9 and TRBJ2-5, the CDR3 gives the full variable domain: DTGVSQNPRHKITKRGQNVTFRCDPISEHNRLYWYRQTLGQGPEFLTYFQNEAQLEKSRLLSDRFSAERPKGSFSTLEIQRTEQGDSAMYLCASSPASGTLSGTQYFGPGTRLLVL.

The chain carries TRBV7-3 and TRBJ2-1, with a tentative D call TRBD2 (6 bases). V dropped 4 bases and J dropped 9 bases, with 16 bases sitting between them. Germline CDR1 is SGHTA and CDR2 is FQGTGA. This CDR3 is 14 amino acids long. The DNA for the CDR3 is TGTGCCAGCAGCTGGGGGTGGGCGGGAACTGAGCAGTTCTTC. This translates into CASSWGWAGTEQFF.

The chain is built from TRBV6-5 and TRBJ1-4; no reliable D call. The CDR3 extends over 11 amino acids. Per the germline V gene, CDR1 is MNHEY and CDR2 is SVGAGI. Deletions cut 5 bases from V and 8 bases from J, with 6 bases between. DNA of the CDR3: TGTGCCAGCAGTACGGGGGAAAAACTGTTTTTT. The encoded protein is CASSTGEKLFF.

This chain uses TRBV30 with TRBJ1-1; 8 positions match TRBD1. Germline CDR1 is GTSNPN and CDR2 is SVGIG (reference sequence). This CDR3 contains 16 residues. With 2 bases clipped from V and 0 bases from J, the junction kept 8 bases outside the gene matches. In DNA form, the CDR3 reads TGTGCCTGGAGTAGGGGGGACAGGACCATGAACACTGAAGCTTTCTTT. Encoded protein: CAWSRGDRTMNTEAFF.

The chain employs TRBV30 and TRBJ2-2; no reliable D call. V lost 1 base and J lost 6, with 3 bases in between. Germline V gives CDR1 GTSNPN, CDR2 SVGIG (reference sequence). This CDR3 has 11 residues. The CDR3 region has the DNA TGTGCCTGGAGTGCGGCCGGGGAGCTGTTTTTT. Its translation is CAWSAAGELFF.

This CDR3 reads CASSPPSKAGGYGYTF. CDR3 DNA: TGTGCCAGCTCACCACCTTCGAAGGCAGGGGGCTATGGCTACACCTTC. The rearrangement links TRBV18 to TRBJ1-2, with TRBD1 identical over 7 bases. This CDR3 is built from 16 residues. V gave up 0 bases and J gave up 4 bases; unmatched junction bases: 8. CDR1 and CDR2 from the germline V gene are KGHSH and LQKENI.

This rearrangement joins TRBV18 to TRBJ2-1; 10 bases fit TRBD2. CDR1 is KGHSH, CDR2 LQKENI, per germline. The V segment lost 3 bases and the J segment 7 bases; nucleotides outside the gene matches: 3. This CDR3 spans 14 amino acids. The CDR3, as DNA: TGTGCCAGCTCACCTGGGACTAGCGAGAATGAGCAGTTCTTC. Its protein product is CASSPGTSENEQFF. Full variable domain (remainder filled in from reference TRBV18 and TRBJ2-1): NAGVMQNPRHLVRRRGQEARLRCSPMKGHSHVYWYRQLPEEGLKFMVYLQKENIIDESGMPKERFSAEFPKEGPSILRIQQVVRGDSAAYFCASSPGTSENEQFFGPGTRLTVL.